The 26 T cell receptor beta chains below come from one sample, sequenced in a study of PD-1 blockade in classical Hodgkin lymphoma. The method was immunoSEQ multiplex PCR; TCRdb's version includes in-frame clones alone and lacks a portion of them. The sample records about 35,000 clones, 90% being singletons. All patients experienced relapse after autologous stem cell transplantation, and brentuximab vedotin exposure was variable. Thawed PBMCs yielded CD4+ T cells through magnetic negative selection. Source: CD4+ T cells from blood, taken at baseline. The receptors come from a human donor with classical Hodgkin lymphoma.

The chain uses TRBV28 and TRBJ1-3; no firm D call. Trimming shortened V by 6 bases and J by 0 bases, and 12 bases separated the two germline ends. The CDR3 sequence is 15 residues long. Germline CDR1 is MDHEN and CDR2 is SYDVKM. For the CDR3, the DNA is TGTGCCAGCAGGCGCAGGAGTCTCTCTGGAAACACCATATATTTT. This translates into CASRRRSLSGNTIYF.

The chain links TRBV5-8 to TRBJ2-2; no definite D call. The germline V gene has CDR1 SGHTS and CDR2 YDEGEE. CDR3 length: 13 residues. Trimming removed 4 bases from V and 4 bases from J, with 8 bases in between. CDR3 sequence reads: CASSPWSTGELFF. CDR3 sequence (DNA): TGTGCCAGCAGCCCCTGGAGCACCGGGGAGCTGTTTTTT.

J is TRBJ2-7 and V is TRBV6-6, with 9 positions matching TRBD1. The junction had 6 bases not matched to a gene; V was cut back by 3 bases and J by 3 bases. The length of the CDR3 is 15 residues. Germline assignment: CDR1 MNHNY and CDR2 SVGAGI (reference sequence). The CDR3 loop is CASSYMPGQGYEQYF. The CDR3 DNA sequence: TGTGCCAGCAGTTATATGCCGGGACAGGGCTACGAGCAGTACTTC.

V and J are TRBV27 and TRBJ2-3; D is unresolved. CDR1 is MNHEY and CDR2 is SMNVEV in the germline V gene (reference sequence). The V gene lost 6 bases and the J gene lost 0 bases, with 7 bases spanning the gap. The CDR3 sequence is 13 residues long. CDR3: CASRPTSTDTQYF. CDR3 in DNA: TGTGCCAGCAGACCGACTAGCACAGATACGCAGTATTTT.

The V call is TRBV27, the J call TRBJ2-3; 9 bases agree with TRBD2. CDR1 is MNHEY, CDR2 SMNVEV, per germline (reference sequence). The CDR3 sequence is 17 residues long. The V segment lost 6 bases and the J segment 4 bases; nucleotides outside the gene matches: 14. CDR3 DNA sequence: TGTGCCAGCAGGCGCTGGAGTAGCGGGAGCGAGGCAGATACGCAGTATTTT. Translated: CASRRWSSGSEADTQYF.

J is TRBJ1-2 and V is TRBV20-1, with no clear D. V gave up 3 bases and J gave up 7 bases, with 9 bases separating them. CDR3 length: 11 residues. Per germline, CDR1 DFQATT and CDR2 SNEGSKA (reference sequence). The CDR3 DNA reads TGCAGTGCTAGCGGAGCCGGTGGCTACACCTTC. It encodes CSASGAGGYTF.

V is TRBV11-2 and J is TRBJ1-1, with D unclear. This CDR3 has 13 amino acids. Germline V gives CDR1 SGHAT, CDR2 FQNNGV. With 1 base removed from V and 3 bases from J, the gap between germline ends came to 6 bases. The chain's CDR3 is CASSLVRYTEAFF. The CDR3 coding sequence is TGTGCCAGCAGCTTAGTGAGGTACACTGAAGCTTTCTTT.

This chain connects TRBV30 to TRBJ2-6; tentatively, D is TRBD1 (6 bases). V lost 0 bases and J 9 bases, leaving 9 bases between the germline ends. The CDR3 is made up of 13 amino acids. Germline assignment: CDR1 GTSNPN and CDR2 SVGIG (reference sequence). CDR3 in DNA: TGTGCCTGGAGTGTTAGGGGGAGCAACGTCCTGACTTTC. Encoded protein: CAWSVRGSNVLTF. Complete variable domain (other parts from reference TRBV30 and TRBJ2-6): SQTIHQWPATLVQPVGSPLSLECTVEGTSNPNLYWYRQAAGRGLQLLFYSVGIGQISSEVPQNLSASRPQDRQFILSSKKLLLSDSGFYLCAWSVRGSNVLTFGAGSRLTVL.

The chain couples TRBV10-2 to TRBJ2-4; 9 bases are a match to TRBD1. CDR1 and CDR2 from the germline V gene are WSHSY and SAAADI. The CDR3 contains 18 residues. With V trimmed by 8 bases and J by 5 bases, 19 bases remained unmatched. Written as DNA, the CDR3 is TGCGCCAGCCCGCCAATACCCCCCTCTCGGGACAGGGAAAACATTCAGTACTTC. This translates into CASPPIPPSRDRENIQYF.

The chain couples TRBV7-6 to TRBJ2-4, with TRBD2 matching 11 bases. V gave up 5 bases and J gave up 0 bases; unmatched junction bases: 9. CDR1 and CDR2 from the germline V gene are SGHVS and FNYEAQ. The CDR3 spans 18 residues. The CDR3 reads CASSRGIAGGLAKNIQYF. The DNA for the CDR3 is TGTGCCAGCAGCCGGGGAATAGCGGGAGGGTTAGCCAAAAACATTCAGTACTTC.

The gene calls are TRBV28 and TRBJ2-7; 8 nucleotides match TRBD1. Germline CDR1 MDHEN, CDR2 SYDVKM. This CDR3 contains 14 residues. The V and J ends lost 5 bases and 3 bases, in that order; junction bases with no gene match: 6. CDR3 loop: CASSLRQGRYEQYF. CDR3 nucleotides: TGTGCCAGCAGTCTAAGACAGGGGCGCTACGAGCAGTACTTC.

This rearrangement joins TRBV9 to TRBJ1-1, with D possibly TRBD1 on 5 matching bases. Germline V gene data show CDR1 as SGDLS and CDR2 as YYNGEE. This CDR3 comprises 14 residues. With 0 bases removed from V and 3 bases from J, the gap between germline ends came to 9 bases. CDR3 sequence: CASSVVGGDTEAFF. The CDR3 nucleotides are TGTGCCAGCAGCGTAGTCGGGGGGGACACTGAAGCTTTCTTT.

This clone was recorded only once. The rearrangement joins TRBV2 to TRBJ1-4; maybe TRBD1 (5 bases). The ends were cut back, 6 bases at V and 0 bases at J, with 17 bases in the middle. This CDR3 is 17 amino acids long. The germline V gene encodes CDR1 SNHLY and CDR2 FYNNEI. CDR3 in amino acids: CASRFMEGRATNEKLFF. CDR3 bases: TGTGCCAGCAGGTTTATGGAGGGGAGGGCAACTAATGAAAAACTGTTTTTT.

The rearrangement uses TRBV10-3 and TRBJ2-1, with D perhaps TRBD2 (6 bases). The CDR3 totals 15 residues. Germline V lookup: CDR1 ENHRY, CDR2 SYGVKD. Trimming pared 3 bases from V and 7 bases from J, leaving 16 bases between. CDR3 protein: CAISDYVGRDNEQFF. DNA for the CDR3: TGTGCCATCAGTGATTATGTGGGGCGGGATAATGAGCAGTTCTTC.

The chain is built from TRBV28 and TRBJ1-2; D remains unclear. Looked up from germline, CDR1 is MDHEN and CDR2 is SYDVKM. V dropped 6 bases and J dropped 4 bases, with 15 bases sitting between them. The CDR3 extends over 14 amino acids. The CDR3 reads CASSAPGRAYGYTF. The DNA for the CDR3 is TGTGCCAGCAGCGCCCCCGGGAGAGCCTATGGCTACACCTTC.

The rearrangement links TRBV30 to TRBJ1-1; D is uncertain. The germline gives CDR1 GTSNPN, CDR2 SVGIG (reference sequence). V was pared by 0 bases and J by 0 bases, with 8 bases between. This CDR3 is 14 amino acids long. The CDR3 coding sequence is TGTGCCTGGAGTGTGAGACACCTGAACACTGAAGCTTTCTTT. Translation gives CAWSVRHLNTEAFF.

This chain joins TRBV18 and TRBJ2-7, with TRBD2 matching 14 bases. V dropped 2 bases and J dropped 1; count of bases not matched to a gene: 4. The germline V gene has CDR1 KGHSH and CDR2 LQKENI. This CDR3 has 17 amino acids. The CDR3 spells CASSPGTSGSGSYEQYF. DNA for the CDR3: TGTGCCAGCTCACCAGGGACTAGCGGGAGTGGGTCCTACGAGCAGTACTTC.

The chain employs TRBV19 and TRBJ1-1; 9 nucleotides line up with TRBD1. With 5 bases clipped from V and 4 bases from J, the junction kept 2 bases outside the gene matches. CDR1 is LNHDA, CDR2 SQIVND, per germline (reference sequence). This CDR3 spans 13 amino acids. CDR3 amino acids: CASSPDRGTEAFF. CDR3 nucleotide sequence: TGTGCCAGTAGTCCGGACAGGGGCACTGAAGCTTTCTTT.

The chain carries TRBV10-3 and TRBJ2-3; 12 nucleotides align to TRBD2. V shed 0 bases, J shed 6 bases, and the junction held 10 bases outside the gene matches. This CDR3 region has 18 residues. The germline V gene has CDR1 ENHRY and CDR2 SYGVKD. CDR3 coding DNA: TGTGCCATCAGTGAGTCCCAGACTAGCGGGAGTAGTTGGGATACGCAGTATTTT. Translating gives CAISESQTSGSSWDTQYF.

This clone was observed a handful of times. The chain carries TRBV5-8 and TRBJ1-3; D uncertain. V was trimmed by 5 bases and J by 0 bases, leaving 9 bases between them. CDR1 is SGHTS, CDR2 YDEGEE, per germline. The CDR3 length is 14 residues. In DNA, the CDR3 is TGTGCCAGCAGAACGATCTACTCTGGAAACACCATATATTTT. It codes for CASRTIYSGNTIYF.

As DNA, the CDR3 is TGTGCCAGCAGTGACAGGAGGGTCTATGAGCAGTTCTTC. It codes for CASSDRRVYEQFF. The rearrangement joins TRBV25-1 to TRBJ2-1; a weak D match, TRBD2 (6 bases). The length of the CDR3 is 13 residues. Germline CDR1 MGHDK, CDR2 SYGVNS. The V end was cut by 3 bases, the J end by 8 bases, with 11 bases between. Full variable domain (rest looked up from reference TRBV25-1 and TRBJ2-1): EADIYQTPRYLVIGTGKKITLECSQTMGHDKMYWYQQDPGMELHLIHYSYGVNSTEKGDLSSESTVSRIRTEHFPLTLESARPSHTSQYLCASSDRRVYEQFFGPGTRLTVL.

The CDR3: CASRQQGEYGYTF. CDR3 sequence (DNA): TGTGCCAGCAGACAACAGGGAGAGTATGGCTACACCTTC. The rearrangement uses TRBV28 and TRBJ1-2, with TRBD1 as a possible D gene (6 bases). Deletions cut 6 bases from V and 5 bases from J, with 13 bases between. The germline V gene has CDR1 MDHEN and CDR2 SYDVKM. This CDR3 has 13 amino acids.

V is TRBV7-6 and J is TRBJ1-1, with D maybe TRBD1 (6 bases). CDR1 SGHVS and CDR2 FNYEAQ come from the germline V gene. The CDR3 is 12 amino acids. Trimming pared 5 bases from V and 5 bases from J, leaving 9 bases between. The CDR3 sequence: CASSEQGTEAFF. CDR3 nucleotide sequence: TGTGCCAGCAGCGAACAGGGTACTGAAGCTTTCTTT.

The chain uses TRBV2 and TRBJ2-2, with D unresolved. From germline, CDR1 is SNHLY and CDR2 FYNNEI. The CDR3 runs 15 residues. The V and J ends lost 1 base and 5 bases respectively, with 11 bases between them. The CDR3 DNA is TGTGCCAGCAGTGAAGAGGGCCTTGGGACCGGGGAGCTGTTTTTT. Encoded protein: CASSEEGLGTGELFF.

The chain employs TRBV11-3 and TRBJ2-2, with a weak D call TRBD1 (5 bases). V was trimmed by 2 bases and J by 2 bases, leaving 12 bases between them. CDR3 length: 16 amino acids. Per germline, CDR1 SGHNT and CDR2 YENEEA. In DNA form, the CDR3 reads TGTGCCAGCAGCTTACAGGGTTGGCCCAACACCGGGGAGCTGTTTTTT. Translation gives CASSLQGWPNTGELFF. The complete variable domain, with remaining parts taken from reference TRBV11-3 and TRBJ2-2, reads EAGVVQSPRYKIIEKKQPVAFWCNPISGHNTLYWYLQNLGQGPELLIRYENEEAVDDSQLPKDRFSAERLKGVDSTLKIQPAELGDSAVYLCASSLQGWPNTGELFFGEGSRLTVL.

The V call is TRBV5-1, the J call TRBJ1-1; 7 bases are a match to TRBD1. The V gene's germline CDR1 is SGHRS and CDR2 YFSETQ. The CDR3 extends over 13 amino acids. Germline trimming cut 0 bases from V and 8 bases from J; bases unmatched to any gene: 4. CDR3 in amino acids: CASSLAIGGEAFF. CDR3 in DNA: TGCGCCAGCAGCTTGGCCATAGGGGGCGAAGCTTTCTTT.